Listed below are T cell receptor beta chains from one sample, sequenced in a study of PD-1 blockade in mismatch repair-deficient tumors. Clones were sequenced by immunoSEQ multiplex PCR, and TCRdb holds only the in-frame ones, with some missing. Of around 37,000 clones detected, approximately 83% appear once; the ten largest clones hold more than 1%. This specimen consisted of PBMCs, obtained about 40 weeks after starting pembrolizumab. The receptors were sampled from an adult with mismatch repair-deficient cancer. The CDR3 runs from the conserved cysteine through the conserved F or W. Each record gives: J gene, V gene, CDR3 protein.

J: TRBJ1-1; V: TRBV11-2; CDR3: CASGAGGEDTEAFF
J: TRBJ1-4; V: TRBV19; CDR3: CASSARDRVNEKLFF
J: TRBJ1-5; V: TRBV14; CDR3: CANKEVYNNQPQHF
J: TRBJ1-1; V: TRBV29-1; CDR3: CSAWEGTEAFF
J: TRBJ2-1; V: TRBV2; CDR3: CASSEGLAGYNEQFF
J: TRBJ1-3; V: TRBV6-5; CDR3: CASSYAGFGSGNTIYF
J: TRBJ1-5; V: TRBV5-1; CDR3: CASSWGGQGNQPQHF
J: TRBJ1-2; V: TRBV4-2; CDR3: CASSQVGGQTNYGYTF
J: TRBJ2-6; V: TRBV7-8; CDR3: CASSYPGQSSGANVLTF
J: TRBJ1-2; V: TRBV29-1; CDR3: CSVQPLTYGYTF
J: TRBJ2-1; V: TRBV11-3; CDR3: CASSATTSGRSEQFF
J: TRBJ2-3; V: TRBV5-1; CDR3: CASSFRVAGGIGQDTQYF
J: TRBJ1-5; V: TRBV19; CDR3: CASSQQGFSNQPQHF
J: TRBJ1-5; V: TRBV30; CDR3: CAWSLDGQPQHF
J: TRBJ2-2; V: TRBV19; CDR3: CASRPGQTNTGELFF
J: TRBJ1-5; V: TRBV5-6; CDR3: CASSGRDGNQPQHF
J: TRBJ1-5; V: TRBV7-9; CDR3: CASSLGGTDLNQPQHF
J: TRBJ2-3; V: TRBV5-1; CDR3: CASSLAGGDTDTQYF
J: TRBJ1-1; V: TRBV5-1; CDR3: CASSLLGQGDTEAFF
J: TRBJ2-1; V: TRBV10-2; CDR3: CASSESLTSDSHEQFF
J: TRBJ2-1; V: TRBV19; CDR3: CASSMGGLVVYNEQFF
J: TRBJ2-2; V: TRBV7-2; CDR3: CASSPSTGVDTGELFF
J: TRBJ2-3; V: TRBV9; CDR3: CASSVQRESGTDTQYF